This paragraph reports one TCR beta chain. Its antigen is unknown. Per-nucleotide qualities are absent, and no much larger clonotype sits a single base away. This specimen comes from a study of T cell responses to AZD1222 COVID-19 vaccine (dated by TCRdb to the early 2020s). Broadly, across the study: AZD1222 recipients whose second dose came at about 4 weeks and those whose second dose came at about 12 weeks were combined into one group, since spike-specific TCR depth and breadth did not differ between the two schedules. TCR sequencing covered roughly 230 trial participants: 207 given two doses of AZD1222 and 26 given two doses of MenACWY control vaccine. Trial participants were enrolled into age subgroups of 18-55, 56-69 and 70-plus years, which contained 148, 28 and 57 TCR-sequenced participants, respectively.

The CDR3 regions of human TCRbeta chains were analyzed by immunosequencing. The published analysis was carried out like this. Repertoire TCRs were matched against a reference library of SARS-CoV-2-specific TCRs generated with the MIRA antigen-specificity platform. Breadth was defined as the fraction of unique TCRs that were SARS-CoV-2-associated. Depth was defined as the fraction of total T cells that were SARS-CoV-2-associated. Using the MIRA data, each spike-specific TCR was mapped to the spike region that the TCR reacts to and placed in a CD4 or CD8 class. Log10-transformed breadth and depth values were compared by one-way ANOVA with Sidak's multiple comparisons tests. What TCRdb holds here is the immuneACCESS table cut down to in-frame rearrangements. Part of the clones is not present; checked against another copy, under half of the missing clones reflect an unresolved V gene, and the others are unexplained. Clone size and V and J calls were adopted from that table, with D and trimming inferred from the DNA. In all, the sample holds some 150,000 clones, and 90% of those were seen once. The top ten clones comprise roughly 1.9% of the sample.

After removal of 2 bases from V and 7 bases from J, the junction retains 4 bases not matched to a gene. CDR1 and CDR2 are read off the germline V gene as SNHLY and FYNNEI. The CDR3, cysteine through phenylalanine, is 13 amino acids long. CDR3 DNA only is kept here, 39 bases in frame from base 1. The time point label here, explained by the study, means: baseline before first vaccination. Vaccinee samples were obtained from the UK trials COV001 and COV002, which included a single-blind randomized controlled phase 2/3 trial of AZD1222 (ChAdOx1 nCoV-19) in healthy adults. For TCRbeta chain sequencing, PBMC samples from trial participants were taken at day 0 and at day 28 after the second dose. Findings and caveats that apply to the study as a whole: The 56-69-year group was small, and its depth increase did not reach significance, likely because of low power. Spike-specific TCR breadth and depth rose significantly after two AZD1222 doses compared with day 0 and with MenACWY recipients. Conclusions about previously exposed vaccinees were limited because only 6 or 7 AZD1222 recipients were SARS-CoV-2 seropositive at baseline. No day 14 peak-response samples were available, so repertoires were characterized only after the peak T cell response. The whole spike protein was spanned by vaccine-associated CD4 TCRs, and dominant responses were seen in regions 160-218 and 743-854. Nearly half of unique spike-specific TCRs reportedly recognized epitopes outside regions mutated in the B.1.351 and B.1.1.7 variants. Most participants were white British and females outnumbered males, and the authors suggested that clonal diversity may have been underestimated.

This specimen was peripheral blood, taken on day 0 of AZD1222 vaccination. This TCR came from an adult in good health. The chain links TRBV2 with TRBJ1-2, with 7 bases matching TRBD1. This receptor carries the CDR3 CASSELRGFGYTF. The nucleotide sequence reads as follows: TGTGCCAGCAGTGAACTCAGGGGGTTTGGCTACACCTTC.